This T cell receptor (beta chain) is from a study of blood T cell repertoires in COVID-19. Only in-frame clones appear in the TCRdb table, and some are missing; sequencing was by immunoSEQ multiplex PCR. Here the sample spans about 80,000 clones, around 83% being singletons. Trimming cost V 2 bases and J 0 bases; bases outside gene matches: 4. Germline V gene lookup returns CDR1 MNHEY and CDR2 SVGAGI. The CDR3 sequence is 16 residues long. This TCR was sampled from a man in his fifties or sixties with acute or convalescent COVID-19. V and J are TRBV6-5 and TRBJ1-1, with TRBD1 matching 9 bases. Sequenced input: peripheral blood. The DNA of the CDR3 is TGTGCCAGCAGTTACGGGACAGGGCGGGTGAACACTGAAGCTTTCTTT. Translation: CASSYGTGRVNTEAFF.